The following is a TCR beta chain sequence with its context. Antigen: not known. Naive CD8+ T cells carried a CD45RO-CCR7+CD27+CD95- phenotype. The libraries of TRB cDNA were prepared using 5' RACE with UMI labels. No DNA is given; TCRdb re-called the 5' RACE reads and lists each CDR3 protein once. This listing includes more than 50,000 distinct CDR3 sequences. The sample originates from a study of CXCR3-negative and CXCR3-positive naive CD8 T cells. Findings and limits, study-wide: Diversity proved comparably high across both naive subsets and much lower in memory CD8+ cells. The study found that naive CXCR3-negative and CXCR3-positive cells shared TRBV-TRBJ usage, while memory cells differed. TRB CDR3 hydrophobicity was greater in CXCR3-positive naive cells than in CXCR3-negative naive cells.

From germline, CDR1 is MGHRA and CDR2 YSYEKL. The CDR3 totals 17 residues. The chain combines TRBV4-1 with TRBJ2-2; lacking DNA, the TRBD2 call made by TCRdb goes unchecked. The sequenced material came from naive CXCR3- CD8+ T cells from blood. Subset: CD45RO-CCR7+CD27+CD95- naive CD8+ T cells lacking CXCR3 (TNR3-). This sequence was found in a human donor in good health. Some clones in this sample may be carry-over from other donors' samples. The CDR3 sequence is CTSSQGLAGTNTGELFF.